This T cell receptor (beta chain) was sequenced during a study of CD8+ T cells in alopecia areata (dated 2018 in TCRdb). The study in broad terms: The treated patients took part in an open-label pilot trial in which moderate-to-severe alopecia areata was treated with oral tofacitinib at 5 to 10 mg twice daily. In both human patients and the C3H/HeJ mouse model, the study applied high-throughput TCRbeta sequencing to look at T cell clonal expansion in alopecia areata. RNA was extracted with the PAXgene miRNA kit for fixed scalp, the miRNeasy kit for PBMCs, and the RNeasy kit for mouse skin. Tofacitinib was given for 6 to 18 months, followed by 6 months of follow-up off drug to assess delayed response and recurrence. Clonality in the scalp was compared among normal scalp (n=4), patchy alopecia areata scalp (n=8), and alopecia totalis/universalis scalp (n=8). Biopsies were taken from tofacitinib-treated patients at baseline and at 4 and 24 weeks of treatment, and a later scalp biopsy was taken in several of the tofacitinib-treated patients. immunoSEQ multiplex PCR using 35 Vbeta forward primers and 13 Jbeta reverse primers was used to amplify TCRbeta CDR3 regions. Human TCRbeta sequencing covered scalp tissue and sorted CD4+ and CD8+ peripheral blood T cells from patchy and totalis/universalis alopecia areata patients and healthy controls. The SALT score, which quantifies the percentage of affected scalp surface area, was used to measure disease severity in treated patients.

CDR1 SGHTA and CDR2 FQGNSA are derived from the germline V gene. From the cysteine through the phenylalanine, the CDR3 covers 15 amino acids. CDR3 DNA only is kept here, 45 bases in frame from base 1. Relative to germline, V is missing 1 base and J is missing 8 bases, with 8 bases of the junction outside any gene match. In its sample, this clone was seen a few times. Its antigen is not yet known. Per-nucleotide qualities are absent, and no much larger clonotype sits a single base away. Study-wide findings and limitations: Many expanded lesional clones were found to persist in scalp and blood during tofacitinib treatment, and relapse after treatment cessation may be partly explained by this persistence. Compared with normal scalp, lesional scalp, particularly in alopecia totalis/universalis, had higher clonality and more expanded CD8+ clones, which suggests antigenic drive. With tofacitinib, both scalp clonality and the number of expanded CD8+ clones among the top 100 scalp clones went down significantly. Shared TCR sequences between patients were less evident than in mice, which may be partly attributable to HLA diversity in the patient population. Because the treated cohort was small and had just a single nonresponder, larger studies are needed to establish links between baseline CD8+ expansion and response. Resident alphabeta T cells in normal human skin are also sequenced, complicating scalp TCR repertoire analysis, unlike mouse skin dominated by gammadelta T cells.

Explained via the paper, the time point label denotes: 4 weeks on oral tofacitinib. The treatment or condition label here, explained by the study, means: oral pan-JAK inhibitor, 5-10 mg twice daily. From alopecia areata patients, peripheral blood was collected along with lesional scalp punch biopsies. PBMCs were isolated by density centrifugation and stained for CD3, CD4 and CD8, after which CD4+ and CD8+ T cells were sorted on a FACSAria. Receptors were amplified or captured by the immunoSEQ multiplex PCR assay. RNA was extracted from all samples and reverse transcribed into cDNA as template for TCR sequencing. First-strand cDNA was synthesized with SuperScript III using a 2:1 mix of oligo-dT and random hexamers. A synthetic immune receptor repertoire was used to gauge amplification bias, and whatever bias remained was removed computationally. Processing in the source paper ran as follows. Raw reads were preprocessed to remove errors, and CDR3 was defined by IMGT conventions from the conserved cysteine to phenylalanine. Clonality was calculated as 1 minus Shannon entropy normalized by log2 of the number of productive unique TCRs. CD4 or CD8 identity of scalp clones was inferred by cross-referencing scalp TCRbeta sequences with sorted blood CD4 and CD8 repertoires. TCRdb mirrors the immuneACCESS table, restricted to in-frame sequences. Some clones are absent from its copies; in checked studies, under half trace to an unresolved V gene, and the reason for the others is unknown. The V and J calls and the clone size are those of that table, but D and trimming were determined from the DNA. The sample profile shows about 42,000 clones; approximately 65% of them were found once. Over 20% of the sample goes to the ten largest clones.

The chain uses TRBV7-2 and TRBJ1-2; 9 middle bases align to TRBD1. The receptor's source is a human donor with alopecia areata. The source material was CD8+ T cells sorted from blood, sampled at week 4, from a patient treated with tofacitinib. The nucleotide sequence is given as TGTGCCAGCAGCTTAGAACCGACAGGGGGTGGGGGCTACACCTTC. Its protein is CASSLEPTGGGGYTF.